The T cell receptor beta chain under discussion was sequenced for a study of T cell repertoires in aging, cancer and after chemotherapy. Comments on this clonotype: The antigen is undetermined.

TRB rearrangements spanning V, D and J were amplified using mixed TRB-A/B primers. From the multiplex PCR reads, TCRdb called clonotypes with MiXCR, one entry per CDR3 protein. Of over 8,500 distinct CDR3 sequences listed, around 22% are singletons. Study outcomes and limitations: These repertoire data do not allow conclusions about immunological memory after chemotherapy. In healthy donors, age-related TCR diversity loss mainly reflected lost richness.

The template was genomic DNA from peripheral blood, not RNA. V gave up 2 bases and J gave up 6 bases; unmatched junction bases: 15. The CDR3 is made up of 16 amino acids. Germline V lookup: CDR1 DFQATT, CDR2 SNEGSKA (reference sequence). The source material was blood. The TCR sequence derives from a human donor in good health. V is TRBV20-1 and J is TRBJ1-2, with TRBD1 identical over 7 bases. CDR3 sequence reads: CSARSRQGPRSDGYTF. CDR3 DNA sequence: TGCAGTGCTAGATCCAGACAGGGTCCCCGCTCTGATGGCTACACCTTC.